One and the same sample provided the 26 T cell receptor beta chains below, sequenced in a study of cytomegalovirus exposure and HLA in healthy donors. The protocol was immunoSEQ multiplex PCR, while the TCRdb copy is restricted to in-frame clones and leaves out a portion. This repertoire shows a few hundred thousand clones, about nine tenths found once; its top ten account for 0.7% to 0.85%. Source material: PBMCs. The receptors were gathered from a woman aged 18-35 years in good health and CMV-seronegative.

The rearrangement uses TRBV15 and TRBJ1-2, with unresolved D. V lost 3 bases and J 8 bases, leaving 13 bases between the germline ends. The V gene's germline CDR1 is LNHNV and CDR2 YYDKDF (reference sequence). The CDR3 is made up of 13 amino acids. The CDR3 protein is CATSREDWRGYTF. Written as DNA, the CDR3 is TGTGCCACCAGCAGGGAGGACTGGAGAGGCTACACCTTC. Supplemented by reference TRBV15 and TRBJ1-2, the full variable domain reads DAMVIQNPRYQVTQFGKPVTLSCSQTLNHNVMYWYQQKSSQAPKLLFHYYDKDFNNEADTPDNFQSRRPNTSFCFLDIRSPGLGDTAMYLCATSREDWRGYTFGSGTRLTVV.

The chain joins TRBV4-1 to TRBJ2-3; TRBD2 might be the D (5 bases). Germline CDR1 reads MGHRA; CDR2 reads YSYEKL. Between the trimmed V and J ends, which lost 1 base and 2 bases, there was a span of 16 bases. The CDR3 covers 17 residues. The CDR3 DNA reads TGCGCCAGCAGCCAAGTCCTAATAGCGACCCTCACAGATACGCAGTATTTT. This sequence encodes CASSQVLIATLTDTQYF.

The V and J genes are TRBV2 and TRBJ2-7; tentative D call: TRBD1 (6 bases). CDR1 SNHLY and CDR2 FYNNEI come from the germline V gene. The CDR3 is 13 residues long. Trimming took off 6 bases at V and 3 bases at J, with 12 bases between the two ends. The CDR3 bases are TGTGCCAGCAGCGGGAACAGGGACTACGAGCAGTACTTC. It yields the protein CASSGNRDYEQYF.

The rearrangement links TRBV4-3 to TRBJ2-2; TRBD2 aligns across 10 bases. CDR1 and CDR2 (germline): LGHNA, YSLEER. The J segment lost 2 bases and the V segment lost 4 bases, leaving 16 bases of the junction unmatched. CDR3 size: 20 residues. CDR3: CASSRGPSGTSAGNTGELFF. DNA for the CDR3: TGCGCCAGCAGCCGGGGCCCGTCGGGGACTAGCGCCGGAAACACCGGGGAGCTGTTTTTT.

This clone was detected a few times. V is TRBV10-3 and J is TRBJ2-5; D might be TRBD1 (6 bases). CDR1 and CDR2 (germline): ENHRY, SYGVKD. The CDR3 spans 14 residues. V lost 0 bases to trimming and J lost 2 bases, with 7 bases between them. CDR3 in amino acids: CAISESQGQETQYF. CDR3 DNA sequence: TGTGCCATCAGTGAGTCTCAGGGGCAAGAGACCCAGTACTTC.

The chain combines TRBV7-3 with TRBJ2-7; 7 bases line up with TRBD2. The J segment lost 2 bases and the V segment lost 0 bases, leaving 7 bases of the junction unmatched. CDR3 size: 16 residues. Germline V gives CDR1 SGHTA, CDR2 FQGTGA. CDR3 in amino acids: CASSLTGSGNAYEQYF. The CDR3 DNA follows: TGTGCCAGCAGCTTAACGGGCAGCGGGAATGCCTACGAGCAGTACTTC.

This clone was seen just once. The V call is TRBV9, the J call TRBJ2-1, with 10 bases matching TRBD2. V dropped 1 base and J dropped 9; count of bases not matched to a gene: 4. The CDR3 is made up of 14 amino acids. Germline CDR1 is SGDLS and CDR2 is YYNGEE. The CDR3 sequence: CASSVTSGTSEQFF. In nucleotides, the CDR3 is TGTGCCAGCAGCGTAACTAGCGGGACGAGTGAGCAGTTCTTC.

This clone appeared a few times. Other DNA sequences within the sample encode an identical CDR3. This sequence joins TRBV11-2 and TRBJ2-7; D not resolved. The V end lost 1 base, the J end lost 4 bases, and 5 bases lay between the germline ends. The CDR3 is 12 residues long. Germline V CDR1 and CDR2: SGHAT, FQNNGV. CDR3 bases: TGTGCCAGCAGCTTAGGGCTGTACGAGCAGTACTTC. The encoded protein is CASSLGLYEQYF. The complete variable domain, with remaining parts taken from reference TRBV11-2 and TRBJ2-7, reads EAGVAQSPRYKIIEKRQSVAFWCNPISGHATLYWYQQILGQGPKLLIQFQNNGVVDDSQLPKDRFSAERLKGVDSTLKIQPAKLEDSAVYLCASSLGLYEQYFGPGTRLTVT.

This clone turned up a few times. V and J are TRBV29-1 and TRBJ1-5, with a possible D match to TRBD1 (5 bases). This CDR3 has 13 residues. From germline, CDR1 is SQVTM and CDR2 ANQGSEA. The V end lost 6 bases, the J end lost 2 bases, and 11 bases lay between the germline ends. Written as DNA, the CDR3 is TGCAGCGTCAACCAGGGCGGCAATCAGCCCCAGCATTTT. It codes for CSVNQGGNQPQHF.

The rearrangement joins TRBV29-1 to TRBJ2-3; TRBD1 is a possible D gene (6 bases). V shed 3 bases and J shed 4 bases, with 8 bases lying between them. The germline gives CDR1 SQVTM, CDR2 ANQGSEA. This CDR3 has 12 amino acids. The CDR3 DNA is TGCAGCGTTGATCAGGGGCCAGATACGCAGTATTTT. This sequence encodes CSVDQGPDTQYF.

This clone appeared a few times. The chain carries TRBV19 and TRBJ2-3; 10 bases match TRBD1. Germline V lookup: CDR1 LNHDA, CDR2 SQIVND (reference sequence). Trimming removed 6 bases from V and 0 bases from J; junction bases left unmatched: 9. The CDR3 has 17 residues. The CDR3, as DNA: TGTGCCAGTAGCTCCTCCGGGACAGGGGACAGCACAGATACGCAGTATTTT. Encoded protein: CASSSSGTGDSTDTQYF.

The chain couples TRBV27 to TRBJ1-5; possibly TRBD1 for D (5 bases). The CDR3 runs 14 residues. The germline V gene has CDR1 MNHEY and CDR2 SMNVEV (reference sequence). V shed 5 bases and J shed 6 bases, with 14 bases lying between them. This CDR3 reads CASSPAAGGQPQHF. CDR3 DNA sequence: TGTGCCAGCAGTCCGGCGGCCGGGGGTCAGCCCCAGCATTTT.

The chain links TRBV27 to TRBJ2-2; a possible D gene is TRBD1 (6 bases). Germline assignment: CDR1 MNHEY and CDR2 SMNVEV (reference sequence). V dropped 2 bases and J dropped 4 bases, with 8 bases sitting between them. CDR3 length: 14 residues. CDR3 protein: CASSLGQPTGELFF. The DNA for the CDR3 is TGTGCCAGCAGTTTAGGACAGCCCACCGGGGAGCTGTTTTTT.

Points on this clone: Other DNA sequences within the sample encode an identical CDR3. The rearrangement joins TRBV2 to TRBJ1-2; the match to TRBD1 covers 9 bases. The V gene's germline CDR1 is SNHLY and CDR2 FYNNEI. The CDR3 runs 14 residues. The junction had 1 base not matched to a gene; V was cut back by 3 bases and J by 2 bases. The chain's CDR3 is CASSETGGNYGYTF. CDR3 sequence (DNA): TGTGCCAGCAGTGAGACAGGGGGGAACTATGGCTACACCTTC.

This chain connects TRBV30 to TRBJ2-1; 8 positions match TRBD2. The ends lost 4 bases at V and 7 bases at J; junction bases unmatched: 9. Germline-derived CDR1 and CDR2 are GTSNPN and SVGIG (reference sequence). The CDR3 has 14 amino acids. CDR3 sequence (DNA): TGTGCCTGGAACAGCGGGAGTTACGTTAATGAGCAGTTCTTC. This gives the protein CAWNSGSYVNEQFF.

The chain joins TRBV25-1 to TRBJ2-7, with 7 bases aligning to TRBD1. Germline trimming cut 1 base from V and 2 bases from J; bases unmatched to any gene: 14. Germline lookup yields CDR1 MGHDK and CDR2 SYGVNS. The CDR3 extends over 18 amino acids. The CDR3 here is CASSESGGRLTGPYEQYF. The CDR3 bases are TGTGCCAGCAGTGAATCAGGGGGACGACTAACCGGCCCCTACGAGCAGTACTTC.

V usage is TRBV21-1 and J usage is TRBJ2-3; the DNA was not used to check the table's D call, TRBD2. TRBV21-1 is assigned pseudogene status. This CDR3 region has 12 residues. CDR3 nucleotide sequence: TGTGCCAGTCGGGAGGGACGAGATACGCAGTATTTT. Its translation: CASREGRDTQYF.

The rearrangement uses TRBV2 and TRBJ2-1, with D possibly being TRBD2 (7 bases). Germline V gene data show CDR1 as SNHLY and CDR2 as FYNNEI. Trimming left V 4 bases short and J 6 bases short, with 19 bases between. The CDR3 is made up of 16 amino acids. This CDR3 reads CASSGGAGGGVNEQFF. The CDR3 region has the DNA TGTGCCAGCAGTGGCGGGGCCGGAGGGGGGGTCAATGAGCAGTTCTTC.

The chain couples TRBV18 to TRBJ2-1; 8 positions match TRBD2. After removal of 0 bases from V and 6 bases from J, the junction contained 4 bases not matched to a gene. This CDR3 has 15 amino acids. Germline V gives CDR1 KGHSH, CDR2 LQKENI. The CDR3, as DNA: TGTGCCAGCTCACCACCCGGGGGGGGAGGCAATGAGCAGTTCTTC. This encodes CASSPPGGGGNEQFF.

The rearrangement joins TRBV2 to TRBJ2-1; 7 nucleotides match TRBD1. The CDR3 consists of 15 residues. J gave up 0 bases and V 6 bases, and 5 bases lay outside the gene matches. Germline V gives CDR1 SNHLY, CDR2 FYNNEI. This CDR3 reads CASRQGLSSYNEQFF. The CDR3, as DNA: TGTGCCAGCAGACAGGGGTTAAGCTCCTACAATGAGCAGTTCTTC.

The chain recombines TRBV7-3 with TRBJ2-3; D is uncertain. CDR3 length: 15 amino acids. V shed 5 bases and J shed 1 base, with 13 bases lying between them. Germline lookup yields CDR1 SGHTA and CDR2 FQGTGA. This CDR3 reads CASSPAGLGTDTQYF. The CDR3 DNA is TGTGCCAGCAGCCCCGCCGGTTTGGGCACAGATACGCAGTATTTT.

The V gene is TRBV4-2, the J gene TRBJ2-1; 7 bases line up with TRBD2. The CDR3 length is 14 residues. The J segment lost 9 bases and the V segment lost 0 bases, leaving 5 bases of the junction unmatched. The V gene's germline CDR1 is LGHNA and CDR2 YNFKEQ. CDR3 nucleotides: TGTGCCAGCAGCCAAGATTGGGGGACTACTGAGCAGTTCTTC. This translates into CASSQDWGTTEQFF.

The gene calls are TRBV30 and TRBJ2-7; the match to TRBD2 covers 9 bases. The CDR3 contains 14 residues. Trimming at V came to 1 base and at J to 6 bases, leaving 7 bases not matched to a gene. From germline, CDR1 is GTSNPN and CDR2 SVGIG (reference sequence). The CDR3 DNA follows: TGTGCCTGGAGTGAGGGCGGGAGGGCCCGCGAGCAGTACTTC. Protein sequence: CAWSEGGRAREQYF.

The gene calls are TRBV29-1 and TRBJ1-1; no firm D call. Looked up from germline, CDR1 is SQVTM and CDR2 is ANQGSEA. The CDR3 is made up of 12 amino acids. With 2 bases removed from V and 4 bases from J, the gap between germline ends came to 8 bases. For the CDR3, the DNA is TGCAGCGTTGAACAACGGGGCACTGAAGCTTTCTTT. Its translation: CSVEQRGTEAFF.

This rearrangement joins TRBV27 to TRBJ2-1; D gene unclear. Trimming shortened V by 5 bases and J by 11 bases, and 16 bases separated the two germline ends. The germline CDR1 and CDR2 sequences are MNHEY and SMNVEV (reference sequence). The CDR3 totals 13 residues. The DNA for the CDR3 is TGTGCCAGCAGTCCTGGGCTTGGTCCAAAGCAGTTCTTC. It encodes CASSPGLGPKQFF.

This rearrangement joins TRBV7-9 to TRBJ2-1; D possibly corresponds to TRBD1 (6 bases). Per germline, CDR1 SEHNR and CDR2 FQNEAQ (reference sequence). Trimming left V 5 bases short and J 8 bases short, with 13 bases between. The CDR3 extends over 13 amino acids. The CDR3 sequence: CASSGTGYDEQFF. For the CDR3, the DNA is TGTGCCAGCAGCGGAACAGGGTATGATGAGCAGTTCTTC.